This T cell receptor beta chain was obtained from a study of cytomegalovirus exposure and HLA in healthy donors. Turning to the study itself: HLA-typed donors were the source of some 85 million unique TCRs, which an early data release held.

The V segment lost 1 base and the J segment 1 base; nucleotides outside the gene matches: 7. Germline CDR1 and CDR2: SQVTM and ANQGSEA. CDR3 length: 15 amino acids. The PCR had 60 Vbeta and 13 Jbeta primers. TCRdb's copy holds only in-frame clones and misses some; the assay was immunoSEQ multiplex PCR. The sample includes 50,000 to 75,000 clones, roughly 80% seen only once; the top ten take roughly 1.5%. The V gene is TRBV29-1, the J gene TRBJ2-7; 7 nucleotides line up with TRBD2. The specimen sequenced was PBMCs. The sequence was obtained from a human donor in good health. CDR3 in amino acids: CSVEVGGYGSYEQYF. In DNA, the CDR3 is TGCAGCGTTGAAGTGGGGGGGTACGGGTCCTACGAGCAGTACTTC.